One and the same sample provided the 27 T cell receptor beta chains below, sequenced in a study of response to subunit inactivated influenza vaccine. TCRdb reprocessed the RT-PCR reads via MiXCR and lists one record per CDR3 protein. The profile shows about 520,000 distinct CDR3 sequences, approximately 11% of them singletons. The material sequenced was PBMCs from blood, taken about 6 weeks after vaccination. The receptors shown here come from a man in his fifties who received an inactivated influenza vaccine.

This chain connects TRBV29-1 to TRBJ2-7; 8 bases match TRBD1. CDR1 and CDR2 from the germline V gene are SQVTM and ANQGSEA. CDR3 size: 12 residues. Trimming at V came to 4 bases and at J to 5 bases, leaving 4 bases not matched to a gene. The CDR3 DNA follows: TGCAGCGTTGGCCAGGGGGCCCACGAGCAGTACTTC. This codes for CSVGQGAHEQYF.

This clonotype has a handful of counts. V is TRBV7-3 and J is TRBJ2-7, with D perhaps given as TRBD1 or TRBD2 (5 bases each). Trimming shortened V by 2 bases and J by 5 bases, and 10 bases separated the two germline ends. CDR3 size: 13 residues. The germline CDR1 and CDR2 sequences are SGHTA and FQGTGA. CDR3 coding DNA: TGTGCCAGCAGCTTAGCTCCGGGACACGAGCAGTACTTC. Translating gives CASSLAPGHEQYF.

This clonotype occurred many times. In DNA form, the CDR3 reads TGCAGTGCTGGCGGCGGGGTGAGCACAGATACGCAGTATTTT. It codes for CSAGGGVSTDTQYF. The rearrangement joins TRBV20-1 to TRBJ2-3; possibly TRBD2 for D (6 bases). The CDR3 loop spans 14 amino acids. V lost 5 bases, J lost 0 bases, and 12 bases lay in between. Germline values: CDR1 DFQATT, CDR2 SNEGSKA (reference sequence).

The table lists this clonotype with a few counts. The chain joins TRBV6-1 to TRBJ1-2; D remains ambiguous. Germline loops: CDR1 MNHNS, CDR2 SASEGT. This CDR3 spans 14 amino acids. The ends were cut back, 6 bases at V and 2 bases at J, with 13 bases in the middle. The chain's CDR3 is CASSPSAANYGYTF. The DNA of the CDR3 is TGTGCCAGCAGCCCCAGCGCGGCCAACTATGGCTACACCTTC.

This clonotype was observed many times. CDR3 sequence reads: CASSSTWGAGQPQHF. CDR3 sequence (DNA): TGTGCCAGCAGTTCCACCTGGGGGGCAGGTCAGCCCCAGCATTTT. The chain combines TRBV12-3 or TRBV12-4 with TRBJ1-5, with D perhaps matching TRBD1 (6 bases). Between the trimmed V and J ends, which lost 4 bases and 6 bases, there was a span of 16 bases. CDR3 length equals 15 residues.

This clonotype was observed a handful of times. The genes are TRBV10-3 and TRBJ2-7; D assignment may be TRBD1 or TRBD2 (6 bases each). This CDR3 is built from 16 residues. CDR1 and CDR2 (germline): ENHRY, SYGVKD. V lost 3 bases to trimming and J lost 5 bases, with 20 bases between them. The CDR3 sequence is CAISDVTGAGKDEQYF. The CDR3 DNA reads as TGTGCCATCAGTGACGTTACGGGGGCAGGGAAAGACGAGCAGTACTTC.

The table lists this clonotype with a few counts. The CDR3 reads CASSQASFPGQGTKNIQYF. In DNA form, the CDR3 reads TGCGCCAGCAGCCAAGCCAGTTTCCCGGGACAGGGGACCAAAAACATTCAGTACTTC. The chain has TRBV4-3 and TRBJ2-4, with TRBD1 identical over 10 bases. Germline V gene lookup returns CDR1 LGHNA and CDR2 YSLEER. After removal of 1 base from V and 2 bases from J, the junction contained 11 bases not matched to a gene. The CDR3 consists of 19 residues.

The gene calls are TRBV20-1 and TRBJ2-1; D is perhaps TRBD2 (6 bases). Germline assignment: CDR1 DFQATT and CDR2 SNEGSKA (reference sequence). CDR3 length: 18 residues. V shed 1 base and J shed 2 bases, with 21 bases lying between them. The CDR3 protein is CSARVQSGPPGTYNEQFF. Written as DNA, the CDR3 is TGCAGTGCTAGAGTTCAAAGCGGGCCACCAGGGACCTACAATGAGCAGTTCTTC.

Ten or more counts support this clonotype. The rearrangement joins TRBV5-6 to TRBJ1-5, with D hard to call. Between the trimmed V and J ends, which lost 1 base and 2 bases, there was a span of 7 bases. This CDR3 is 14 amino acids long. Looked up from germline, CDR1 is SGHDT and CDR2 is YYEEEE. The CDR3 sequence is CASSLKGGNQPQHF. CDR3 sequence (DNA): TGTGCCAGCAGCTTGAAGGGAGGCAATCAGCCCCAGCATTTT.

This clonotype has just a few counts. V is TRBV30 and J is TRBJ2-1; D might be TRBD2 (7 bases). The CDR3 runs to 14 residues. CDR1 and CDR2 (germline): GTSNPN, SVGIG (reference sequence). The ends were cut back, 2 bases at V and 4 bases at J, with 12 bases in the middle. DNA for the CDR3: TGTGCCTGGAGTTCAAGGGGGGGGTACAATGAGCAGTTCTTC. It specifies CAWSSRGGYNEQFF.

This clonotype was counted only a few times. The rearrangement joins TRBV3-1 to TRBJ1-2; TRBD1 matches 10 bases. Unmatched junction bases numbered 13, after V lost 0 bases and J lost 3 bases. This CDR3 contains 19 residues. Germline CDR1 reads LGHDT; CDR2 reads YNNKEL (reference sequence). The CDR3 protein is CASSQDLGTGANRDYGYTF. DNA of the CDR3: TGTGCCAGCAGCCAAGATCTTGGGACAGGGGCTAACAGGGACTATGGCTACACCTTC. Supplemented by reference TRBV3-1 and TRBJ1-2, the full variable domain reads DTAVSQTPKYLVTQMGNDKSIKCEQNLGHDTMYWYKQDSKKFLKIMFSYNNKELIINETVPNRFSPKSPDKAHLNLHINSLELGDSAVYFCASSQDLGTGANRDYGYTFGSGTRLTVV.

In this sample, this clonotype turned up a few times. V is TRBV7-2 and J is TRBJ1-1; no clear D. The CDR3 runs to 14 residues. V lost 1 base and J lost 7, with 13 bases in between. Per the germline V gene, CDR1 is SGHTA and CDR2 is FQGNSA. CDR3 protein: CASSLVILGNEAFF. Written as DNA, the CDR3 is TGTGCCAGCAGCTTAGTTATACTTGGTAATGAAGCTTTCTTT.

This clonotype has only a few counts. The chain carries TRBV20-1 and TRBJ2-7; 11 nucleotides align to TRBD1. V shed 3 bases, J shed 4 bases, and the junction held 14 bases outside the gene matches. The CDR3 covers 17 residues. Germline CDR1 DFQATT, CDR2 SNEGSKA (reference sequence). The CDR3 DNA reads TGCAGTGCTAGGGCTGGACAGGGGGCGTTCGTTGGGTACGAGCAGTACTTC. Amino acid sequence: CSARAGQGAFVGYEQYF.

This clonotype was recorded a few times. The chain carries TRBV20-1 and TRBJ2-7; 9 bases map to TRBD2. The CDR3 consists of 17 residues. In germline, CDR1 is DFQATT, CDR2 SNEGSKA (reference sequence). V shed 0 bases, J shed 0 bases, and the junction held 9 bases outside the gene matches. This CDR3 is CSARERGGLETSYEQYF. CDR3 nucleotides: TGCAGTGCTAGAGAGCGGGGGGGACTCGAGACCTCCTACGAGCAGTACTTC.

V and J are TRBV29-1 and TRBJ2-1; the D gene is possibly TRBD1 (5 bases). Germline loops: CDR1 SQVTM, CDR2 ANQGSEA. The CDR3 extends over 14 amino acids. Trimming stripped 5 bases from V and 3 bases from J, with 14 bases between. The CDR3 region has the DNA TGCAGCGTTAACTCAGGGTCTAGCTACAATGAGCAGTTCTTC. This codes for CSVNSGSSYNEQFF.

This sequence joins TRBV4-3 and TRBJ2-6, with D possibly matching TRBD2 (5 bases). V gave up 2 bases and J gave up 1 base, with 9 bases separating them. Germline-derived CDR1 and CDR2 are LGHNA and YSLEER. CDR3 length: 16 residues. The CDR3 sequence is CASSQQRGSGANVLTF. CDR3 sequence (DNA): TGCGCCAGCAGCCAACAACGAGGGTCTGGGGCCAACGTCCTGACTTTC.

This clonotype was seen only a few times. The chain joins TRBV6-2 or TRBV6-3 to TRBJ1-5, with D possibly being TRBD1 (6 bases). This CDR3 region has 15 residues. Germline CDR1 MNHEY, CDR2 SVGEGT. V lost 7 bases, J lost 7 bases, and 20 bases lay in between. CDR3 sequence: CASKTGTSRNQPQHF. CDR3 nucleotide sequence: TGTGCCAGCAAAACCGGGACATCGCGGAACCAGCCCCAGCATTTT.

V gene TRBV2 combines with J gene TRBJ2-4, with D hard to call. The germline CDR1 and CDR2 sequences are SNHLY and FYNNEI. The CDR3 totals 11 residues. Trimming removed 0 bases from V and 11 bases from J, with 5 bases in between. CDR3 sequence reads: CASSEAVVQYF. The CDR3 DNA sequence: TGTGCCAGCAGTGAAGCAGTGGTTCAGTACTTC.

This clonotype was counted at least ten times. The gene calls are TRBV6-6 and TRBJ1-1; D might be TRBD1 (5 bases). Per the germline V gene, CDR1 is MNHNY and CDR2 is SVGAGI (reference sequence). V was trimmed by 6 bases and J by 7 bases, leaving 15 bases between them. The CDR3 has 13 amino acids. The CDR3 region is CASRPDKDFEAFF. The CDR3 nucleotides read TGTGCCAGCAGACCGGACAAGGACTTTGAAGCTTTCTTT.

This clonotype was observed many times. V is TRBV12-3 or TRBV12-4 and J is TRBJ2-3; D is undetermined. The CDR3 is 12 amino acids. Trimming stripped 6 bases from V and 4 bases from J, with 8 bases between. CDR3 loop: CASRLLADTQYF. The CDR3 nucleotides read TGTGCCAGCAGGCTTCTAGCAGATACGCAGTATTTT.

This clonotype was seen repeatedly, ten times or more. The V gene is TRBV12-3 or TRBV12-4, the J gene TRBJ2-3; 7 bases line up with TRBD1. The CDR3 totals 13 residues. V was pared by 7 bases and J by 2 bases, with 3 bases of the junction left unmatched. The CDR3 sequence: CASNRGLTDTQYF. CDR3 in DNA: TGTGCCAGCAATAGGGGGCTCACAGATACGCAGTATTTT.

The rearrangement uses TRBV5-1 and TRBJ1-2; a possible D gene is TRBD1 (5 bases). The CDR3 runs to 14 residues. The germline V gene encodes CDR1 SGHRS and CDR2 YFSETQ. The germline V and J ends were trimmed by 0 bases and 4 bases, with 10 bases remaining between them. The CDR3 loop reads CASSLAGIAYGYTF. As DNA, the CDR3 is TGCGCCAGCAGCTTGGCAGGGATCGCCTATGGCTACACCTTC.

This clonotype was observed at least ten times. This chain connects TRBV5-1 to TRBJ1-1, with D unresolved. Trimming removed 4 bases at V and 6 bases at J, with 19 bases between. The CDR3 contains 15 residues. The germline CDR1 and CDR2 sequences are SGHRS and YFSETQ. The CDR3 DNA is TGCGCCAGCAGCCCGAATACCATTAGAAGGGCTGAAGCTTTCTTT. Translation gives CASSPNTIRRAEAFF.

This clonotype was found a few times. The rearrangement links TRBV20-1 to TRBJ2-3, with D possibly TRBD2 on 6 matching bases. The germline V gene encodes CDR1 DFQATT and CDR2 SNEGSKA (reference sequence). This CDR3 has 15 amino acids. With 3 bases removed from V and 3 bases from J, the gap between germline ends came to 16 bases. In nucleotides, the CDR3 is TGCAGTGCTAGTGTGAGGGACTCAGGGACAGATACGCAGTATTTT. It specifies CSASVRDSGTDTQYF.

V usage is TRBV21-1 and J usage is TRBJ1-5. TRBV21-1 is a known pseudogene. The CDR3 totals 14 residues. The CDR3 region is CASSSGYGNQPQHF. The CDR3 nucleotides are TGTGCCAGCAGCTCGGGGTACGGCAATCAGCCCCAGCATTTT.

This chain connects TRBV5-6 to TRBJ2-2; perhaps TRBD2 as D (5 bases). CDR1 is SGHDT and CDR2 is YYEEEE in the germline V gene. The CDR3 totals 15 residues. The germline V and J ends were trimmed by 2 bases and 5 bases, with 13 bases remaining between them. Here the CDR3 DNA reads TGTGCCAGCAGCTTTCGTAGCAGGAGGACCGGGGAGCTGTTTTTT. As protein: CASSFRSRRTGELFF. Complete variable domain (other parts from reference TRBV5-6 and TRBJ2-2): DAGVTQSPTHLIKTRGQQVTLRCSPKSGHDTVSWYQQALGQGPQFIFQYYEEEERQRGNFPDRFSGHQFPNYSSELNVNALLLGDSALYLCASSFRSRRTGELFFGEGSRLTVL.

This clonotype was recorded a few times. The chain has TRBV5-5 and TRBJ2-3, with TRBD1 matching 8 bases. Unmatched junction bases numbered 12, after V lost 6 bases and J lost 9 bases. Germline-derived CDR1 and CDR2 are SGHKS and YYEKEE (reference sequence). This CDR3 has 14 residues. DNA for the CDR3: TGTGCCAGCAACCAAACCCCCGGGACAGGAACGCAGTATTTT. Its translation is CASNQTPGTGTQYF.